Sequencing of this TCR beta chain was carried out in a study of beta chain features in type 1 diabetes. Expressed TCRB transcripts got sequenced, as all isolated RNA was reverse transcribed. Method: immunoSEQ multiplex PCR; TCRdb's copy keeps in-frame clones and lacks some. The data contain under 300,000 clones, about 30% of them singletons. Trimming left V 5 bases short and J 2 bases short, with 7 bases between. Germline CDR1 is MNHNY and CDR2 is SVGAGI (reference sequence). The CDR3 is 13 amino acids. The TCR originated in a man aged 30-40 years in good health. The chain couples TRBV6-6 to TRBJ2-1, with D perhaps matching TRBD1 (5 bases). Specimen: central memory CD4+ T cells from blood. The chain's CDR3 is CASSQQAYNEQFF. The CDR3 DNA follows: TGTGCCAGCAGTCAACAGGCCTACAATGAGCAGTTCTTC.